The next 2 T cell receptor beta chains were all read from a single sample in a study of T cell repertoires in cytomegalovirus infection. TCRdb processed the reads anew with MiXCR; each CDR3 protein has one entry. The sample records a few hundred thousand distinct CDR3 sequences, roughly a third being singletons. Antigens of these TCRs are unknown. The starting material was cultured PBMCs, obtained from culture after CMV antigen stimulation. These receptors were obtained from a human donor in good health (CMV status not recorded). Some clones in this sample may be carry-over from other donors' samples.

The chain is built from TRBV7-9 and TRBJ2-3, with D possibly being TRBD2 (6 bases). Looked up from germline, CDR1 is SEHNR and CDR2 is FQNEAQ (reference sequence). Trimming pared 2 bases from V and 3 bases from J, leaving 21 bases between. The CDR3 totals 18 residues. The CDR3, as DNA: TGTGCCAGCAGCTTAATGCGTAGTGGAGGGATACCTACAGATACGCAGTATTTT. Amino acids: CASSLMRSGGIPTDTQYF. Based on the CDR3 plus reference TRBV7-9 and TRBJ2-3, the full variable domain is DTGVSQNPRHKITKRGQNVTFRCDPISEHNRLYWYRQTLGQGPEFLTYFQNEAQLEKSRLLSDRFSAERPKGSFSTLEIQRTEQGDSAMYLCASSLMRSGGIPTDTQYFGPGTRLTVL.

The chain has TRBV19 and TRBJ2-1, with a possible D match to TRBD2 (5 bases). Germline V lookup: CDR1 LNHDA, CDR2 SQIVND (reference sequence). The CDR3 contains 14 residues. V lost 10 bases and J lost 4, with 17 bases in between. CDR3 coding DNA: TGTGCCACACGCCAGGAGGAAGGTTACAATGAGCAGTTCTTC. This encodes CATRQEEGYNEQFF.